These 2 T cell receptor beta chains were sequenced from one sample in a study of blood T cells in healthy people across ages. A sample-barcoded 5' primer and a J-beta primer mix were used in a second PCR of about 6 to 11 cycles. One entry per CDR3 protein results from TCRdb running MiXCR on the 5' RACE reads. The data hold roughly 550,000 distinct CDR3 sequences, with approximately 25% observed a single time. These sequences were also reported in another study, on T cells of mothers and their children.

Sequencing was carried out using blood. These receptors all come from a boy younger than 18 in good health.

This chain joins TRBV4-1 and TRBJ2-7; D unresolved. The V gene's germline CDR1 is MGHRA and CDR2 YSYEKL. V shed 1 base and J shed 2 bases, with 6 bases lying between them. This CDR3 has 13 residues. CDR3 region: CASSQVPAYEQYF. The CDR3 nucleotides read TGCGCCAGCAGCCAAGTCCCGGCCTACGAGCAGTACTTC.

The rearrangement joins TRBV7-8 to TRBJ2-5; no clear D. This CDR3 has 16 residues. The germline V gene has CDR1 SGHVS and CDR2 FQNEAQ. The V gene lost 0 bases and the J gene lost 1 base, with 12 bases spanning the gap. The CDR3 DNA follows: TGTGCCAGCAGCTTAGCCCGGGTCCTTCGCCAAGAGACCCAGTACTTC. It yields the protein CASSLARVLRQETQYF.